The text below deals with one T cell receptor beta chain. Antigen specificity is unknown. Trimming removed 4 bases from V and 2 bases from J; junction bases left unmatched: 2. The CDR3 covers 13 residues. Germline V gene lookup returns CDR1 MNHEY and CDR2 SMNVEV (reference sequence). The data belong to a study of OX40 agonist ivuxolimab in advanced cancers. Study details: Every 2 weeks, patients got intravenous ivuxolimab at one of six dose levels (0.01-10 mg/kg). The dose-escalation cohort was around 83% male, with a mean age of about 56 years, ranging about 20 to 79.

General observations from the study: CD8+ T cells showed, on average, more clonal expansion than CD4+ cells. Circulating CD4+ and CD8+ T cells showed clonal expansion by week 6 at 0.1 to 3.0 mg/kg.

The repertoire was sequenced with immunoSEQ multiplex PCR; TCRdb's copy has only in-frame clones and lacks some. The sample holds about 35,000 clones, roughly four fifths seen once. This receptor was identified in an adult with an advanced solid tumor such as melanoma, head and neck, liver or kidney cancer. The gene calls are TRBV27 and TRBJ2-7; 7 nucleotides line up with TRBD2. Sequenced material: CD4+ or CD8+ T cells sorted from blood, taken in a trial of the OX40 agonist ivuxolimab. The CDR3 nucleotides are TGTGCCAGCAGTTACGGGGGGACCTACGAGCAGTACTTC. Its protein is CASSYGGTYEQYF.